Following are 7 T cell receptor beta chains from one sample sequenced in a study of blood T cells in healthy people across ages. Alongside a J-beta primer mix, a sample-barcoded 5' primer served in a second PCR lasting roughly 7 to 12 cycles. TCRdb passed the 5' RACE reads through MiXCR, listing each CDR3 protein once. This sample has over 500,000 distinct CDR3 sequences; about 50% occur once, and the top ten carry approximately 15%. Sequencing was carried out using blood. The receptors were sampled from a woman older than 75 in good health.

This clonotype came up many times. The chain combines TRBV6-5 with TRBJ1-2; no firm D call. The germline V gene has CDR1 MNHEY and CDR2 SVGAGI. V was cut by 5 bases and J by 4 bases, with 11 bases left in between. This CDR3 is 13 amino acids long. CDR3 nucleotides: TGTGCCAGCAGTCTCCGGGGATTCTATGGCTACACCTTC. It encodes CASSLRGFYGYTF.

Regarding this clonotype: A clone one base away is much larger, so this may be a read error. The chain couples TRBV7-8 to TRBJ2-5; D gene unclear. The CDR3 has 14 residues. Trimming removed 8 bases at V and 1 base at J, with 14 bases between. Looked up from germline, CDR1 is SGHVS and CDR2 is FQNEAQ. CDR3 DNA sequence: TGTGCCAGCGGCCAACGGCGCACCCAAGAGACCCAGTACTTC. It translates to CASGQRRTQETQYF.

This clonotype has at least ten counts. This sequence joins TRBV10-2 and TRBJ2-7; a weak D match, TRBD1 (5 bases). Germline V gene data show CDR1 as WSHSY and CDR2 as SAAADI. V was clipped by 2 bases and J by 2 bases, with 13 bases between them. The CDR3 contains 15 residues. The CDR3 coding sequence is TGCGCCAGCAGTGAGCTCCTAGGGGCTACCTACGAGCAGTACTTC. This translates into CASSELLGATYEQYF.

This clonotype was recorded many times. The rearrangement links TRBV7-2 to TRBJ2-7; no reliable D call. Germline lookup yields CDR1 SGHTA and CDR2 FQGNSA. The V and J ends lost 1 base and 4 bases respectively, with 14 bases between them. The CDR3 has 15 amino acids. In nucleotides, the CDR3 is TGTGCCAGCAGCTTAGGGATGGCAGAATCTTACGAGCAGTACTTC. As protein: CASSLGMAESYEQYF.

This clonotype was detected only once. The chain uses TRBV4-1 and TRBJ2-7; D could derive from TRBD1 or TRBD2 (5 bases each). V shed 1 base and J shed 7 bases, with 14 bases lying between them. The CDR3 consists of 14 residues. Germline loops: CDR1 MGHRA, CDR2 YSYEKL. CDR3 amino acids: CASSQVGGNNEQYF. CDR3 DNA sequence: TGCGCCAGCAGCCAAGTTGGGGGTAACAATGAGCAGTACTTC.

This clonotype was detected a few times. The chain uses TRBV14 and TRBJ2-4; D gene unclear. The V end was cut by 3 bases, the J end by 15 bases, with 15 bases between. The CDR3 is 12 amino acids. Germline CDR1 is SGHDN and CDR2 is FVKESK. CDR3 protein: CASSHTKFGPYF. Written as DNA, the CDR3 is TGTGCCAGCAGCCACACCAAATTCGGCCCGTACTTC.

The table lists this clonotype with many counts. The gene calls are TRBV6-5 and TRBJ2-5; tentative D call: TRBD1 (6 bases). With 6 bases removed from V and 5 bases from J, the gap between germline ends came to 10 bases. This CDR3 comprises 12 residues. The germline CDR1 and CDR2 sequences are MNHEY and SVGAGI. The CDR3 nucleotides read TGTGCCAGCAGACAGGGAACGGAGACCCAGTACTTC. This translates into CASRQGTETQYF.